This passage covers 28 T cell receptor beta chains from one sample sequenced in a study of shared clonotypes between healthy human individuals. Libraries were prepared by immunoSEQ multiplex PCR; TCRdb keeps only in-frame clonotypes and omits some of them. The profile shows roughly 1,800,000 clones, about 94% of them singletons. Naive CD8 cells, CD45RO-negative and positively selected for CCR7, excluded terminally differentiated effector memory CD45RA+ cells. The material sequenced was naive CD8+ T cells sorted from blood. The origin of the receptors is a man aged 18 to 35 in good health.

This clone was observed once. The CDR3 DNA reads as TGCGCCAGCAGCTTGCTAGCGATGAAGGACGAGCAGTACTTC. Amino acids: CASSLLAMKDEQYF. The rearrangement joins TRBV5-1 to TRBJ2-7; D possibly corresponds to TRBD2 (6 bases). The CDR3 runs 14 residues. Trimming removed 1 base at V and 5 bases at J, with 13 bases between. CDR1 and CDR2 (germline): SGHRS, YFSETQ.

The genes are TRBV27 and TRBJ1-2, with TRBD1 as a possible D gene (5 bases). The CDR3 spans 15 residues. Germline CDR1 reads MNHEY; CDR2 reads SMNVEV (reference sequence). The V and J ends lost 2 bases and 2 bases respectively, with 12 bases between them. Here the CDR3 reads CASSLRGGGNYGYTF. DNA for the CDR3: TGTGCCAGCAGTTTACGGGGGGGAGGGAACTATGGCTACACCTTC.

This clone was seen only a few times. The chain couples TRBV6-1 to TRBJ1-2, with D maybe TRBD1 (5 bases). V lost 3 bases to trimming and J lost 1 base, with 15 bases between them. Germline-derived CDR1 and CDR2 are MNHNS and SASEGT. The length of the CDR3 is 16 residues. CDR3 residues: CASSDGTGLGNYGYTF. CDR3 sequence (DNA): TGTGCCAGCAGTGACGGGACTGGGCTAGGTAACTATGGCTACACCTTC.

The chain links TRBV11-2 to TRBJ2-5; D remains unclear. This CDR3 has 14 amino acids. Looked up from germline, CDR1 is SGHAT and CDR2 is FQNNGV. V was trimmed by 3 bases and J by 2 bases, leaving 10 bases between them. This CDR3 reads CASSFETRQETQYF. CDR3 nucleotide sequence: TGTGCCAGCAGCTTCGAGACAAGACAAGAGACCCAGTACTTC.

The V gene is TRBV4-1, the J gene TRBJ2-3; TRBD2 matches 11 bases. J gave up 4 bases and V 1 base, and 4 bases lay outside the gene matches. This CDR3 spans 16 amino acids. From germline, CDR1 is MGHRA and CDR2 YSYEKL. CDR3 nucleotides: TGCGCCAGCAGCCAAGTTAGCGGGGGGGCAGCAGATACGCAGTATTTT. Translating gives CASSQVSGGAADTQYF.

This clone was recorded only once. The chain combines TRBV4-1 with TRBJ2-7; TRBD1 aligns across 8 bases. The CDR3 loop spans 14 amino acids. The germline CDR1 and CDR2 sequences are MGHRA and YSYEKL. V shed 5 bases, J shed 2 bases, and the junction held 5 bases outside the gene matches. CDR3 protein: CASSAGTGAYEQYF. Here the CDR3 DNA reads TGCGCCAGCAGCGCCGGGACAGGAGCCTACGAGCAGTACTTC.

This clone was seen only once. The chain has TRBV4-3 and TRBJ1-1; 8 bases are shared with TRBD1. The CDR3 length is 15 residues. V trimming: 1 base; J trimming: 8 bases; junction bases outside the gene matches: 9. The germline gives CDR1 LGHNA, CDR2 YSLEER. As DNA, the CDR3 is TGCGCCAGCAGCCAAGTCCCCCACGACAGGGGAGAAGCTTTCTTT. It encodes CASSQVPHDRGEAFF.

The chain joins TRBV2 to TRBJ2-4; 8 bases agree with TRBD2. The CDR3 contains 16 residues. CDR1 and CDR2 from the germline V gene are SNHLY and FYNNEI. Trimming removed 5 bases from V and 5 bases from J; junction bases left unmatched: 11. CDR3 nucleotide sequence: TGTGCCAGCAGTCGGCCGGGAAGCGGGGGAGAAAACATTCAGTACTTC. Protein product: CASSRPGSGGENIQYF. The complete variable domain, with remaining parts taken from reference TRBV2 and TRBJ2-4, reads EPEVTQTPSHQVTQMGQEVILRCVPISNHLYFYWYRQILGQKVEFLVSFYNNEISEKSEIFDDQFSVERPDGSNFTLKIRSTKLEDSAMYFCASSRPGSGGENIQYFGAGTRLSVL.

This chain connects TRBV10-3 to TRBJ2-5, with 7 bases identical to TRBD1. The germline V gene encodes CDR1 ENHRY and CDR2 SYGVKD. The CDR3 is 13 residues long. Trimming at V came to 5 bases and at J to 0 bases, leaving 0 bases not matched to a gene. The CDR3 sequence is CAISTGDQETQYF. The CDR3 nucleotides are TGTGCCATCAGTACAGGGGACCAAGAGACCCAGTACTTC.

Comment on this clone: Compared with germline, one end of the junction differs, possibly owing to a read error. The chain combines TRBV5-6 with TRBJ1-2; D gene ambiguous. Germline CDR1 is SGHDT and CDR2 is YYEEEE. The CDR3 contains 13 residues. CDR3: CASRLDSDYGYTF. In DNA, the CDR3 is TGTGCCAGCAGATTGGACTCAGACTATGGCTACACCTTC.

The J gene is TRBJ2-2, the V gene TRBV11-2; D uncertain. The CDR3 is made up of 17 amino acids. The V and J ends lost 5 bases and 5 bases respectively, with 21 bases between them. The V gene's germline CDR1 is SGHAT and CDR2 FQNNGV. CDR3 protein: CASSTLAEAVKTGELFF. The DNA for the CDR3 is TGTGCCAGCAGCACACTGGCTGAGGCAGTGAAAACCGGGGAGCTGTTTTTT.

The chain carries TRBV10-3 and TRBJ2-7; 10 bases agree with TRBD2. Germline assignment: CDR1 ENHRY and CDR2 SYGVKD. The CDR3 is made up of 16 amino acids. V gave up 5 bases and J gave up 3 bases; unmatched junction bases: 10. CDR3 region: CAISQDLAGVFYEQYF. Here the CDR3 DNA reads TGTGCCATCAGTCAAGATCTAGCGGGAGTTTTCTACGAGCAGTACTTC.

Comments on this clone: The same CDR3 arises from other DNA sequences in this sample as well. The V and J genes are TRBV15 and TRBJ2-7, with a tentative D call TRBD2 (7 bases). The V end was cut by 3 bases, the J end by 4 bases, with 16 bases between. The CDR3 consists of 15 residues. Looked up from germline, CDR1 is LNHNV and CDR2 is YYDKDF (reference sequence). The DNA of the CDR3 is TGTGCCACCAGCAGGGGTTTGGCGGGGGCTTACGAGCAGTACTTC. This gives the protein CATSRGLAGAYEQYF.

This chain uses TRBV28 with TRBJ2-1; the match to TRBD2 covers 14 bases. Germline V gives CDR1 MDHEN, CDR2 SYDVKM. This CDR3 is 17 amino acids long. Trimming cost V 7 bases and J 3 bases; bases outside gene matches: 8. This CDR3 reads CASTVGTSGGHYNEQFF. DNA of the CDR3: TGTGCCAGCACCGTCGGGACTAGCGGGGGCCACTACAATGAGCAGTTCTTC.

The chain employs TRBV9 and TRBJ2-1, with 7 bases identical to TRBD2. With V trimmed by 2 bases and J by 8 bases, 10 bases remained unmatched. Germline loops: CDR1 SGDLS, CDR2 YYNGEE. The CDR3 loop spans 15 amino acids. CDR3 loop: CASSVEAGARDEQFF. The CDR3 bases are TGTGCCAGCAGCGTTGAGGCGGGAGCCAGGGATGAGCAGTTCTTC. The variable domain in full, with the rest retrieved from reference TRBV9 and TRBJ2-1, is DSGVTQTPKHLITATGQRVTLRCSPRSGDLSVYWYQQSLDQGLQFLIQYYNGEERAKGNILERFSAQQFPDLHSELNLSSLELGDSALYFCASSVEAGARDEQFFGPGTRLTVL.

CDR3 DNA sequence: TGTGCCAGCGCGTGGGGGACGGAGGCCTACGAGCAGTACTTC. It specifies CASAWGTEAYEQYF. The chain employs TRBV11-2 and TRBJ2-7, with D perhaps matching TRBD1 or TRBD2 (5 bases each). The CDR3 has 14 residues. Per the germline V gene, CDR1 is SGHAT and CDR2 is FQNNGV. V lost 8 bases to trimming and J lost 2 bases, with 16 bases between them.

The CDR3 DNA follows: TGTGCCAGCAGCTCGGAGACTAGCCACAATGAGCAGTTCTTC. Its protein is CASSSETSHNEQFF. This sequence joins TRBV7-9 and TRBJ2-1, with 7 nucleotides matching TRBD2. Germline V CDR1 and CDR2: SEHNR, FQNEAQ (reference sequence). The CDR3 loop spans 14 amino acids. The trim removed 4 bases at V and 5 bases at J, leaving 5 bases unmatched.

This sequence joins TRBV27 and TRBJ2-1; 9 nucleotides match TRBD2. The V gene's germline CDR1 is MNHEY and CDR2 SMNVEV (reference sequence). V was clipped by 2 bases and J by 6 bases; unmatched bases: 5. The CDR3 runs 15 residues. The CDR3 nucleotides are TGTGCCAGCAGTTTAGCGGGGGGGTTTGTCAATGAGCAGTTCTTC. It specifies CASSLAGGFVNEQFF.

The chain joins TRBV6-5 to TRBJ2-5; D not resolved. Trimming took off 2 bases at V and 5 bases at J, with 9 bases between the two ends. The V gene's germline CDR1 is MNHEY and CDR2 SVGAGI. This CDR3 is built from 13 residues. This CDR3 is CASSYPFLETQYF. The CDR3 nucleotides are TGTGCCAGCAGTTACCCCTTTTTGGAGACCCAGTACTTC.

The rearrangement uses TRBV15 and TRBJ2-5; D could derive from TRBD1 or TRBD2 (5 bases each). From germline, CDR1 is LNHNV and CDR2 YYDKDF (reference sequence). The CDR3 runs to 15 residues. Trimming stripped 3 bases from V and 0 bases from J, with 11 bases between. The CDR3 protein is CATSSSGGDQETQYF. The DNA for the CDR3 is TGTGCCACCAGCAGTTCTGGGGGAGACCAAGAGACCCAGTACTTC.

Remarks on this clone: The sample holds other DNA sequences that translate to the same CDR3. V is TRBV7-6 and J is TRBJ2-7; D perhaps matches TRBD1 (6 bases). The CDR3 loop spans 14 amino acids. V lost 4 bases, J lost 1 base, and 11 bases lay in between. Germline loops: CDR1 SGHVS, CDR2 FNYEAQ. The CDR3 DNA reads TGTGCCAGCAGCTCCCGGGACAATTCCTACGAGCAGTACTTC. Its translation is CASSSRDNSYEQYF.

The chain joins TRBV11-3 to TRBJ1-1, with 8 bases identical to TRBD1. The length of the CDR3 is 14 residues. Trimming cost V 5 bases and J 4 bases; bases outside gene matches: 6. From germline, CDR1 is SGHNT and CDR2 YENEEA. In DNA form, the CDR3 reads TGTGCCAGCAGCCCGGGGACAGGCGGCACTGAAGCTTTCTTT. Its translation is CASSPGTGGTEAFF.

This clone was detected once. The J gene is TRBJ2-1, the V gene TRBV6-6; TRBD2 matches 7 bases. The CDR3 is 15 residues long. Germline V gives CDR1 MNHNY, CDR2 SVGAGI (reference sequence). The ends lost 2 bases at V and 6 bases at J; junction bases unmatched: 7. This chain's CDR3 is CASSYPGLEPNEQFF. The CDR3 DNA sequence: TGTGCCAGCAGTTACCCCGGACTAGAGCCCAATGAGCAGTTCTTC.

Notes on this clone: The sample has other DNA sequences that encode this CDR3 too. This rearrangement joins TRBV18 to TRBJ2-5; TRBD1 matches at 7 bases. The CDR3 runs 13 residues. J lost 3 bases, V lost 6 bases, and 4 bases had no gene match. The germline V gene has CDR1 KGHSH and CDR2 LQKENI. The DNA of the CDR3 is TGTGCCAGCTCCCCCGGGACAGAAGAGACCCAGTACTTC. It is translated as CASSPGTEETQYF.

This chain uses TRBV13 with TRBJ2-7; perhaps TRBD1 as D (5 bases). There are 15 residues in the CDR3. Germline CDR1 and CDR2: PRHDT and FYEKMQ (reference sequence). V was cut by 0 bases and J by 1 base, with 10 bases left in between. The CDR3 DNA is TGTGCCAGCAGCTTAGGACAGGCGCTGTCCTACGAGCAGTACTTC. It is translated as CASSLGQALSYEQYF.

The genes are TRBV9 and TRBJ1-3, with D possibly TRBD1 on 5 matching bases. The ends were cut back, 0 bases at V and 4 bases at J, with 17 bases in the middle. This CDR3 is 17 amino acids long. CDR1 and CDR2 (germline): SGDLS, YYNGEE. The CDR3 here is CASSVGISMTAGNTIYF. In DNA form, the CDR3 reads TGTGCCAGCAGCGTAGGAATTAGTATGACAGCGGGAAACACCATATATTTT.

V gene TRBV25-1 combines with J gene TRBJ2-7; 7 nucleotides agree with TRBD1. CDR3 length: 16 amino acids. Germline CDR1 is MGHDK and CDR2 is SYGVNS. Trimming cost V 4 bases and J 1 base; bases outside gene matches: 10. CDR3 sequence reads: CASSANSGTASYEQYF. The CDR3, as DNA: TGTGCCAGCAGTGCAAATTCCGGGACAGCTTCCTACGAGCAGTACTTC.

V and J are TRBV14 and TRBJ1-1; maybe TRBD1 (5 bases). Germline V CDR1 and CDR2: SGHDN, FVKESK. Trimming shortened V by 4 bases and J by 3 bases, and 9 bases separated the two germline ends. The CDR3 has 13 amino acids. CDR3 sequence (DNA): TGTGCCAGCAGCCCGGGGGTAGACACTGAAGCTTTCTTT. Its translation is CASSPGVDTEAFF.